This T cell receptor (beta chain) emerged from a study of beta chain features in type 1 diabetes. The sequenced template was cDNA made from the entire isolated RNA. This table comes from immunoSEQ multiplex PCR, and its TCRdb copy is limited to in-frame clones, with some not included. This sample has 150,000 to 200,000 clones, with about 8.3% found just once. J gave up 9 bases and V 0 bases, and 8 bases lay outside the gene matches. The CDR3 spans 16 residues. From germline, CDR1 is SGHNT and CDR2 YENEEA. As to this clone: What it binds is not known.

Study-level points and caveats: TCRB CDR3s were moderately but significantly shorter in Type 1 diabetes patients in all four CD4+ subsets. TCRB rearrangement may or may not be influenced by HLA type; here this remained unresolved. Comparison showed that naive, central memory and Treg TCRB repertoires appeared more similar among patients than among healthy donors.

Sequences were obtained from central memory CD4+ T cells from blood. The sequence was collected from a woman in her late teens or twenties with type 1 diabetes. This chain connects TRBV11-3 to TRBJ2-1, with TRBD2 matching over 10 bases. The CDR3 DNA reads TGTGCCAGCAGCTTAGATCAAAGCGGGAGGGCAGGTGAGCAGTTCTTC. Protein product: CASSLDQSGRAGEQFF. The variable domain in full, completed from reference TRBV11-3 and TRBJ2-1, reads EAGVVQSPRYKIIEKKQPVAFWCNPISGHNTLYWYLQNLGQGPELLIRYENEEAVDDSQLPKDRFSAERLKGVDSTLKIQPAELGDSAVYLCASSLDQSGRAGEQFFGPGTRLTVL.